This T cell receptor beta chain is drawn from a study of shared clonotypes between healthy human individuals. Study-wide background: Contributing individuals were two females and a few males aged 18 to 49.

Study-wide results and limits: Represented diversity (both genetic and exposure-history) was limited by the small number of donors.

V gave up 6 bases and J gave up 5 bases; unmatched junction bases: 9. The CDR3 is 13 residues long. In germline, CDR1 is SQVTM, CDR2 ANQGSEA. Points on this clone: Its antigen is still unknown. Other DNA sequences in the sample encode the same CDR3.

Generated by immunoSEQ multiplex PCR, the TCRdb table keeps only in-frame clones and is missing some. The profile shows 2.3 million or so clones, 85% to 95% of them singletons. V is TRBV29-1 and J is TRBJ2-5; TRBD2 agrees at 7 bases. Sequencing was carried out using naive CD4+ T cells from PBMCs. As to subset: CD45RA+ positively selected. The clonotype comes from a man aged 18 to 29 in good health. Some clones in this sample may be carry-over from other donors' samples. CDR3 bases: TGCAGCGTGGGGACCGGGGGAGGGGAGACCCAGTACTTC. Protein product: CSVGTGGGETQYF.